The 22 T cell receptor beta chains below were found in one sample sequenced in a study of cytomegalovirus exposure and HLA in healthy donors. This PCR relied on a set of 60 Vbeta primers and 13 Jbeta primers. Generated by immunoSEQ multiplex PCR, the TCRdb table keeps only in-frame clones and is missing some. The data show roughly 190,000 clones, roughly 75% seen once. Sequencing used PBMCs. These receptors were collected from a young man in good health and CMV-seropositive.

With respect to this clone: The junction does not match germline at one end; this may be a read error. The genes are TRBV18 and TRBJ1-5; 9 bases align to TRBD1. CDR1 is KGHSH, CDR2 LQKENI, per germline. The CDR3 consists of 15 residues. CDR3 bases: TGTGCCAGCGCACCGGGACAGGGTTATAATCAGCCCCAGCATTTT. Translated: CASAPGQGYNQPQHF.

This chain connects TRBV4-2 to TRBJ2-7, with TRBD2 matching over 12 bases. Germline-derived CDR1 and CDR2 are LGHNA and YNFKEQ. The CDR3 extends over 16 amino acids. V gave up 1 base and J gave up 2 bases; unmatched junction bases: 3. The CDR3 loop is CASSQVWTSGTYEQYF. The CDR3 nucleotides are TGTGCCAGCAGCCAAGTCTGGACTAGCGGGACCTACGAGCAGTACTTC.

V gene TRBV12-2 combines with J gene TRBJ2-7; the table calls TRBD2, which could not be checked here. TRBV12-2 is a known pseudogene. The CDR3 runs to 22 residues. The CDR3 sequence: CASRLARDQKTSGAVGSYEQYF. The CDR3 DNA follows: TGTGCAAGTCGCTTAGCGCGAGACCAGAAGACTAGCGGGGCCGTAGGATCCTACGAGCAGTACTTC.

The rearrangement uses TRBV5-6 and TRBJ1-5; unclear D gene. Per germline, CDR1 SGHDT and CDR2 YYEEEE. This CDR3 region has 14 residues. V shed 0 bases and J shed 4 bases, with 8 bases lying between them. CDR3 bases: TGTGCCAGCAGCTTGGGGCAGGTAAATCAGCCCCAGCATTTT. Its translation: CASSLGQVNQPQHF.

A word on this clone: Germline is not matched at one junction end, which may reflect a read error. The V call is TRBV7-3, the J call TRBJ2-1, with 11 bases matching TRBD2. The germline CDR1 and CDR2 sequences are SGHTA and FQGTGA. CDR3 length: 16 amino acids. CDR3 amino acids: CAGSASGTSGYNEQFF. The CDR3, as DNA: TGTGCCGGCAGCGCCTCCGGGACTAGCGGCTACAATGAGCAGTTCTTC.

The DNA of the CDR3 is TGTGCCAGCAGCTTAACGGTCCACACTGAAGCTTTCTTT. It translates to CASSLTVHTEAFF. The rearrangement joins TRBV5-5 to TRBJ1-1; D is ambiguous. CDR3 length: 13 residues. Trimming shortened V by 2 bases and J by 3 bases, and 8 bases separated the two germline ends. From germline, CDR1 is SGHKS and CDR2 YYEKEE (reference sequence).

As for this clone: Other DNA sequences in the sample encode the same CDR3. The chain carries TRBV5-1 and TRBJ2-5, with 11 bases fitting TRBD1. Trimming cost V 3 bases and J 4 bases; bases outside gene matches: 2. CDR3 length: 14 residues. CDR1 and CDR2 from the germline V gene are SGHRS and YFSETQ. Written as DNA, the CDR3 is TGCGCCAGCAGCTCGGGACAGGGGGGAGAGACCCAGTACTTC. This sequence encodes CASSSGQGGETQYF.

The CDR3 loop is CASSPRRSSHYYGYTF. CDR3 sequence (DNA): TGTGCCAGCAGCCCCCGACGGAGCTCCCACTACTATGGCTACACCTTC. The chain employs TRBV9 and TRBJ1-2, with D uncertain. The CDR3 extends over 16 amino acids. With 4 bases removed from V and 3 bases from J, the gap between germline ends came to 19 bases. CDR1 SGDLS and CDR2 YYNGEE come from the germline V gene.

This chain joins TRBV7-7 and TRBJ2-1; TRBD2 might be the D (5 bases). V was pared by 11 bases and J by 5 bases, with 16 bases between. The germline gives CDR1 SSHAT, CDR2 FNYEAQ (reference sequence). There are 13 residues in the CDR3. The CDR3 here is CAPGRGKDNEQFF. The CDR3 DNA is TGTGCCCCCGGCCGGGGAAAGGACAATGAGCAGTTCTTC.

CDR3 bases: TGCGCCAGCAGCCGTCTGACAGGCGGAGATACGCAGTATTTT. Residues: CASSRLTGGDTQYF. The chain joins TRBV4-1 to TRBJ2-3; D may be TRBD1 (6 bases). The CDR3 spans 14 residues. Trimming removed 4 bases at V and 5 bases at J, with 13 bases between. Germline V gene lookup returns CDR1 MGHRA and CDR2 YSYEKL.

This sequence joins TRBV4-3 and TRBJ2-7; D not certain. From germline, CDR1 is LGHNA and CDR2 YSLEER. V lost 0 bases and J lost 4, with 10 bases in between. The CDR3 is made up of 14 amino acids. The CDR3 protein is CASSQEPYSYEQYF. DNA of the CDR3: TGCGCCAGCAGCCAAGAACCCTATTCGTACGAGCAGTACTTC.

This sequence joins TRBV30 and TRBJ1-1, with D unresolved. Germline V gene lookup returns CDR1 GTSNPN and CDR2 SVGIG (reference sequence). Between the trimmed V and J ends, which lost 3 bases and 1 base, there was a span of 6 bases. The CDR3 extends over 12 amino acids. The CDR3 region is CAWRRGNTEAFF. CDR3 in DNA: TGTGCCTGGAGGCGGGGGAACACTGAAGCTTTCTTT.

This chain connects TRBV5-4 to TRBJ2-1, with D tentatively TRBD2 (5 bases). Trimming shortened V by 2 bases and J by 2 bases, and 11 bases separated the two germline ends. The CDR3 runs to 15 residues. The germline CDR1 and CDR2 sequences are SGHNT and YYREEE (reference sequence). The CDR3 sequence: CASSFAAGAYNEQFF. The CDR3 coding sequence is TGTGCCAGCAGCTTTGCCGCGGGCGCCTACAATGAGCAGTTCTTC.

The rearrangement joins TRBV4-3 to TRBJ2-7; a possible D gene is TRBD1 (6 bases). This CDR3 is built from 15 residues. V was clipped by 1 base and J by 3 bases, with 13 bases between them. CDR1 is LGHNA and CDR2 is YSLEER in the germline V gene. The CDR3 loop reads CASSQAHRVNYEQYF. The CDR3 DNA sequence: TGCGCCAGCAGCCAAGCTCACAGGGTAAACTACGAGCAGTACTTC.

The chain combines TRBV30 with TRBJ1-1; TRBD1 aligns across 9 bases. Germline values: CDR1 GTSNPN, CDR2 SVGIG (reference sequence). Germline trimming cut 3 bases from V and 5 bases from J; bases unmatched to any gene: 4. The CDR3 has 13 amino acids. CDR3 nucleotides: TGTGCCTGGAGCAAGACAGGGGGGACTGAAGCTTTCTTT. Translating it yields CAWSKTGGTEAFF.

In its sample, this clone was seen a few times. The chain recombines TRBV7-2 with TRBJ2-7, with D possibly being TRBD2 (7 bases). Germline V CDR1 and CDR2: SGHTA, FQGNSA. The CDR3 extends over 15 amino acids. Deletions cut 3 bases from V and 5 bases from J, with 17 bases between. The CDR3 DNA reads TGTGCCAGCAGCTTGGGGGGGGCGTCGCGGGACGAGCAGTACTTC. Translating it yields CASSLGGASRDEQYF. Full variable domain (outside the CDR3, taken from reference TRBV7-2 and TRBJ2-7): GAGVSQSPSNKVTEKGKDVELRCDPISGHTALYWYRQSLGQGLEFLIYFQGNSAPDKSGLPSDRFSAERTGGSVSTLTIQRTQQEDSAVYLCASSLGGASRDEQYFGPGTRLTVT.

This sequence joins TRBV30 and TRBJ1-1, with 10 bases identical to TRBD1. The junction had 12 bases not matched to a gene; V was cut back by 4 bases and J by 4 bases. The CDR3 has 16 amino acids. Germline assignment: CDR1 GTSNPN and CDR2 SVGIG (reference sequence). The DNA for the CDR3 is TGTGCCTGGATCAGATCCCGGACAGGGGGGTTCACTGAAGCTTTCTTT. It translates to CAWIRSRTGGFTEAFF.

The chain is built from TRBV30 and TRBJ2-7; the match to TRBD1 covers 9 bases. Germline lookup yields CDR1 GTSNPN and CDR2 SVGIG (reference sequence). This CDR3 spans 14 amino acids. V dropped 3 bases and J dropped 4; count of bases not matched to a gene: 7. CDR3 in amino acids: CAWRPIDRGYEQYF. The CDR3 bases are TGTGCCTGGAGACCCATTGACAGGGGGTACGAGCAGTACTTC. The variable domain in full, completed from reference TRBV30 and TRBJ2-7, reads SQTIHQWPATLVQPVGSPLSLECTVEGTSNPNLYWYRQAAGRGLQLLFYSVGIGQISSEVPQNLSASRPQDRQFILSSKKLLLSDSGFYLCAWRPIDRGYEQYFGPGTRLTVT.

The V gene is TRBV6-5, the J gene TRBJ1-1; D not resolved. The CDR3 totals 13 residues. Trimming took 4 bases from V and 1 from J, leaving 7 bases between them. Germline CDR1 and CDR2: MNHEY and SVGAGI. CDR3 bases: TGTGCCAGCAGTTTACCAGGGAACACTGAAGCTTTCTTT. Encoded protein: CASSLPGNTEAFF.

This chain connects TRBV6-5 to TRBJ1-2; D might be TRBD1 (5 bases). V was shortened by 8 bases and J by 6 bases, with 13 bases between the two germline ends. Germline CDR1 and CDR2: MNHEY and SVGAGI. The CDR3 extends over 12 amino acids. CDR3 coding DNA: TGTGCCAGCCTCAACCAAGGGGATGGCTACACCTTC. Translation: CASLNQGDGYTF.

V and J are TRBV4-3 and TRBJ2-5, with D possibly matching TRBD1 (6 bases). The CDR3 loop spans 16 amino acids. V shed 2 bases and J shed 2 bases, with 15 bases lying between them. Per germline, CDR1 LGHNA and CDR2 YSLEER. The CDR3 sequence: CASSQRLGHLQETQYF. The CDR3 bases are TGCGCCAGCAGCCAAAGATTGGGACATCTTCAAGAGACCCAGTACTTC.

This clone was counted only a few times. The chain uses TRBV27 and TRBJ1-2; tentative D call: TRBD1 (6 bases). The germline V gene encodes CDR1 MNHEY and CDR2 SMNVEV (reference sequence). V was cut by 2 bases and J by 6 bases, with 10 bases left in between. This CDR3 has 13 residues. CDR3 nucleotide sequence: TGTGCCAGCAGTTTAATGGGGGCAGATGGCTACACCTTC. It translates to CASSLMGADGYTF.